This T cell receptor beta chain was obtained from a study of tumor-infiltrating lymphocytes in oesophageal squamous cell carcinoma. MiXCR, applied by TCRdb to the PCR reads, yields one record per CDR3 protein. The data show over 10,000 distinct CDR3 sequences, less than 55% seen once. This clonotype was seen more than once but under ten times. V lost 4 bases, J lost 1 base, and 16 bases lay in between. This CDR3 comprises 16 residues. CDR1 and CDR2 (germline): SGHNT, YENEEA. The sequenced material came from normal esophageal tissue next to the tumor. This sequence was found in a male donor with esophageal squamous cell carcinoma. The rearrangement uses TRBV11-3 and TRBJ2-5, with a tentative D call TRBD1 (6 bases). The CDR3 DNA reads TGTGCCAGCAGCTCAGGTACAGGGCGATCCCAAGAGACCCAGTACTTC. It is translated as CASSSGTGRSQETQYF.